One and the same sample provided the 28 T cell receptor beta chains below, sequenced in a study of PD-1 blockade in classical Hodgkin lymphoma. Produced via immunoSEQ multiplex PCR; TCRdb's table is partial and in-frame only. The sample includes 30,000 or so clones, 94% of them seen just once. Time point meaning: newly diagnosed, previously untreated cHL patient sample. Sequenced input: peripheral blood mononuclear cells (PBMCs). The receptors were gathered from a human donor with classical Hodgkin lymphoma.

This chain links TRBV7-3 with TRBJ2-3; 11 bases line up with TRBD2. Germline trimming cut 5 bases from V and 2 bases from J; bases unmatched to any gene: 6. Germline values: CDR1 SGHTA, CDR2 FQGTGA. The CDR3 has 16 residues. The CDR3 nucleotides are TGTGCCAGCAGCGCGCTAGCGGGGGGTAACACAGATACGCAGTATTTT. Its translation is CASSALAGGNTDTQYF.

The genes are TRBV4-1 and TRBJ1-2; perhaps TRBD1 as D (6 bases). The CDR3 sequence is 16 residues long. Germline CDR1 and CDR2: MGHRA and YSYEKL. V was shortened by 3 bases and J by 4 bases, with 18 bases between the two germline ends. The CDR3 is CASSQPRGGLGYGYTF. DNA of the CDR3: TGCGCCAGCAGCCAGCCGCGCGGGGGGCTTGGCTATGGCTACACCTTC.

The chain recombines TRBV7-8 with TRBJ2-7; 8 bases align to TRBD2. The CDR3 runs 16 residues. Per the germline V gene, CDR1 is SGHVS and CDR2 is FQNEAQ. The J segment lost 1 base and the V segment lost 5 bases, leaving 10 bases of the junction unmatched. CDR3 residues: CASSPHGTGGSYEQYF. In nucleotides, the CDR3 is TGTGCCAGCAGCCCCCATGGAACGGGAGGGTCCTACGAGCAGTACTTC.

This chain joins TRBV30 and TRBJ1-2; the D gene is possibly TRBD1 (5 bases). This CDR3 comprises 12 residues. Germline V gene data show CDR1 as GTSNPN and CDR2 as SVGIG (reference sequence). The V gene lost 5 bases and the J gene lost 8 bases, with 15 bases spanning the gap. Here the CDR3 reads CAWSRDPRGYTF. The CDR3 DNA sequence: TGTGCCTGGTCTCGGGACCCGCGGGGCTACACCTTC.

J is TRBJ2-2 and V is TRBV7-9; D remains ambiguous. The V end was cut by 8 bases, the J end by 2 bases, with 12 bases between. The CDR3 has 14 residues. Germline loops: CDR1 SEHNR, CDR2 FQNEAQ (reference sequence). The CDR3 reads CASQPEINTGELFF. In nucleotides, the CDR3 is TGTGCCAGCCAGCCCGAGATAAACACCGGGGAGCTGTTTTTT.

J is TRBJ2-1 and V is TRBV5-4; 8 nucleotides match TRBD2. Germline CDR1 and CDR2: SGHNT and YYREEE (reference sequence). V trimming: 10 bases; J trimming: 9 bases; junction bases outside the gene matches: 12. The CDR3 has 13 amino acids. The DNA for the CDR3 is TGTGCCCACGCCAGCGGGGGCTTCGGTGAGCAGTTCTTC. It is translated as CAHASGGFGEQFF.

The J gene is TRBJ1-3, the V gene TRBV7-2; a possible D gene is TRBD1 (5 bases). Germline CDR1 reads SGHTA; CDR2 reads FQGNSA. The V gene lost 4 bases and the J gene lost 5 bases, with 21 bases spanning the gap. The CDR3 extends over 17 amino acids. DNA for the CDR3: TGTGCCAGCAGCTCGAACCGGGACGCCAAATTTAGAAACACCATATATTTT. It codes for CASSSNRDAKFRNTIYF.

The J gene is TRBJ1-5, the V gene TRBV4-1; D unresolved. Germline CDR1 reads MGHRA; CDR2 reads YSYEKL. V lost 4 bases to trimming and J lost 3 bases, with 7 bases between them. CDR3 length: 13 amino acids. The CDR3 here is CASSPVSNQPQHF. The CDR3 bases are TGCGCCAGCAGCCCCGTATCCAATCAGCCCCAGCATTTT.

The chain employs TRBV27 and TRBJ1-2; 9 nucleotides line up with TRBD1. Germline loops: CDR1 MNHEY, CDR2 SMNVEV (reference sequence). Losses at the gene ends were 4 bases for V and 4 bases for J; bases not matched to a gene: 4. This CDR3 spans 14 amino acids. The CDR3 here is CASSWGQGRYGYTF. The DNA for the CDR3 is TGTGCCAGCAGTTGGGGACAGGGACGCTATGGCTACACCTTC.

V usage is TRBV5-6 and J usage is TRBJ1-2; D call uncertain. Germline lookup yields CDR1 SGHDT and CDR2 YYEEEE. V dropped 2 bases and J dropped 6 bases, with 17 bases sitting between them. The CDR3 loop spans 15 amino acids. In DNA, the CDR3 is TGTGCCAGCAGCTTCGCGTCAGCCCATGTGGATGGCTACACCTTC. As protein: CASSFASAHVDGYTF.

This rearrangement joins TRBV6-5 to TRBJ1-1; 7 bases align to TRBD1. The V segment lost 3 bases and the J segment 1 base; nucleotides outside the gene matches: 8. The CDR3 sequence is 16 residues long. The germline V gene encodes CDR1 MNHEY and CDR2 SVGAGI. The CDR3 sequence: CASSYTGEGGNTEAFF. The CDR3 DNA sequence: TGTGCCAGCAGTTATACAGGGGAGGGTGGGAACACTGAAGCTTTCTTT.

The J gene is TRBJ2-1, the V gene TRBV12-5, with TRBD2 identical over 8 bases. The CDR3 runs to 14 residues. Germline loops: CDR1 LGHNT, CDR2 FRNRAP. Unmatched junction bases numbered 9, after V lost 4 bases and J lost 10 bases. CDR3: CASGWSTSAQEQFF. The DNA of the CDR3 is TGTGCTAGTGGTTGGTCGACTAGCGCCCAGGAGCAGTTCTTC. Filled out from reference TRBV12-5 and TRBJ2-1, the complete variable domain reads DARVTQTPRHKVTEMGQEVTMRCQPILGHNTVFWYRQTMMQGLELLAYFRNRAPLDDSGMPKDRFSAEMPDATLATLKIQPSEPRDSAVYFCASGWSTSAQEQFFGPGTRLTVL.

This rearrangement joins TRBV4-1 to TRBJ2-1; TRBD2 matches at 10 bases. After removal of 0 bases from V and 0 bases from J, the junction contained 14 bases not matched to a gene. This CDR3 has 21 residues. Per the germline V gene, CDR1 is MGHRA and CDR2 is YSYEKL. This CDR3 is CASSQDIRWTSGSSSYNEQFF. The DNA for the CDR3 is TGCGCCAGCAGCCAAGATATTAGATGGACTAGCGGCTCGAGCTCCTACAATGAGCAGTTCTTC.

V and J are TRBV15 and TRBJ2-3; maybe TRBD2 (5 bases). This CDR3 spans 14 amino acids. Trimming shortened V by 4 bases and J by 3 bases, and 11 bases separated the two germline ends. Per the germline V gene, CDR1 is LNHNV and CDR2 is YYDKDF (reference sequence). The CDR3 DNA reads as TGTGCCACCAGCACGGTGAGGGAGACAGATACGCAGTATTTT. Its protein is CATSTVRETDTQYF.

The chain employs TRBV30 and TRBJ1-3; D is uncertain. Germline V gives CDR1 GTSNPN, CDR2 SVGIG (reference sequence). The V and J ends lost 1 base and 4 bases respectively, with 17 bases between them. The length of the CDR3 is 16 residues. CDR3 sequence reads: CAWSDPLRALGNTIYF. CDR3 nucleotides: TGTGCCTGGAGTGACCCCCTGCGGGCACTGGGAAACACCATATATTTT.

The CDR3 DNA follows: TGTGCCAGCAGCTTCAGGGACAGGGCCCTGGAGCAGTACTTC. It specifies CASSFRDRALEQYF. The chain employs TRBV7-9 and TRBJ2-7; 9 bases are a match to TRBD1. The ends lost 3 bases at V and 7 bases at J; junction bases unmatched: 7. The germline V gene has CDR1 SEHNR and CDR2 FQNEAQ (reference sequence). The CDR3 has 14 amino acids.

The chain has TRBV27 and TRBJ2-3; D possibly corresponds to TRBD2 (6 bases). CDR1 and CDR2 from the germline V gene are MNHEY and SMNVEV (reference sequence). This CDR3 has 15 amino acids. The V and J ends lost 1 base and 3 bases respectively, with 11 bases between them. The chain's CDR3 is CASSLYGGMTDTQYF. The CDR3 DNA reads as TGTGCCAGCAGTTTATATGGCGGGATGACAGATACGCAGTATTTT.

This chain uses TRBV15 with TRBJ2-2; 7 nucleotides align to TRBD2. CDR3 size: 16 residues. V lost 4 bases, J lost 3 bases, and 8 bases stayed unmatched. Germline CDR1 LNHNV, CDR2 YYDKDF (reference sequence). The CDR3 bases are TGTGCCACCAGCATGGGATGGACTAGTCACACCGGGGAGCTGTTTTTT. It is translated as CATSMGWTSHTGELFF.

The chain is built from TRBV5-1 and TRBJ1-1; maybe TRBD1 (5 bases). V was clipped by 0 bases and J by 5 bases, with 17 bases between them. Germline CDR1 reads SGHRS; CDR2 reads YFSETQ. The CDR3 length is 16 residues. The chain's CDR3 is CASSLVLGGADTEAFF. The CDR3, as DNA: TGCGCCAGCAGCTTGGTCTTGGGGGGTGCGGATACTGAAGCTTTCTTT.

The chain uses TRBV28 and TRBJ1-2; D remains unclear. The V end was cut by 3 bases, the J end by 4 bases, with 15 bases between. The CDR3 is 15 amino acids. Germline CDR1 is MDHEN and CDR2 is SYDVKM. In DNA, the CDR3 is TGTGCCAGCAGTTTTACGGCCCGGGGAGTCTATGGCTACACCTTC. This encodes CASSFTARGVYGYTF.

The chain recombines TRBV5-1 with TRBJ2-7; no reliable D call. V gave up 0 bases and J gave up 5 bases, with 12 bases separating them. CDR3 size: 14 residues. From germline, CDR1 is SGHRS and CDR2 YFSETQ. The CDR3 DNA is TGCGCCAGCAGCTTGGAGGGATTACTAAACGAGCAGTACTTC. Translated: CASSLEGLLNEQYF.

V gene TRBV13 combines with J gene TRBJ2-7; D gene unclear. CDR3 length equals 11 residues. Looked up from germline, CDR1 is PRHDT and CDR2 is FYEKMQ (reference sequence). Deletions cut 4 bases from V and 6 bases from J, with 7 bases between. The DNA of the CDR3 is TGTGCCAGCAGCTCCAGGATCGAGCAGTACTTC. It codes for CASSSRIEQYF.

This chain joins TRBV2 and TRBJ1-5, with D unresolved. Trimming stripped 1 base from V and 3 bases from J, with 7 bases between. Germline CDR1 SNHLY, CDR2 FYNNEI. The CDR3 spans 14 residues. CDR3 residues: CASSEVTANQPQHF. DNA for the CDR3: TGTGCCAGCAGTGAAGTCACAGCCAATCAGCCCCAGCATTTT.

The chain joins TRBV18 to TRBJ1-1; no reliable D call. V shed 1 base and J shed 0 bases, with 6 bases lying between them. Germline-derived CDR1 and CDR2 are KGHSH and LQKENI. This CDR3 is built from 14 residues. The CDR3 DNA reads TGTGCCAGCTCACCACGGACGGTGAACACTGAAGCTTTCTTT. Amino acids: CASSPRTVNTEAFF.

This chain's CDR3 is CASRGTGVYAGELFF. The CDR3 nucleotides read TGTGCCAGCAGGGGGACAGGAGTTTACGCCGGGGAGCTGTTTTTT. The chain recombines TRBV6-5 with TRBJ2-2; 8 nucleotides match TRBD1. CDR1 and CDR2 (germline): MNHEY, SVGAGI. The V segment lost 6 bases and the J segment 6 bases; nucleotides outside the gene matches: 9. This CDR3 contains 15 residues.

The chain joins TRBV29-1 to TRBJ2-1, with TRBD1 as a possible D gene (6 bases). Trimming took 3 bases from V and 9 from J, leaving 15 bases between them. Germline V gene data show CDR1 as SQVTM and CDR2 as ANQGSEA. This CDR3 region has 13 residues. DNA of the CDR3: TGCAGCGTTGACAGGCAGGGGATCGGTGAGCAGTTCTTC. It translates to CSVDRQGIGEQFF.

This clone was seen only once. As DNA, the CDR3 is TGCGCCAGCAGCACCCGGTGGGGTTCGGTAACCGGGGAGCTGTTTTTT. Translating it yields CASSTRWGSVTGELFF. The chain employs TRBV5-1 and TRBJ2-2; D is ambiguous. Germline V lookup: CDR1 SGHRS, CDR2 YFSETQ. CDR3 length: 16 residues. The V and J ends lost 4 bases and 5 bases respectively, with 18 bases between them.

The chain recombines TRBV5-1 with TRBJ2-3; 7 bases line up with TRBD1. Unmatched junction bases numbered 9, after V lost 5 bases and J lost 6 bases. The germline CDR1 and CDR2 sequences are SGHRS and YFSETQ. The CDR3 extends over 14 amino acids. The CDR3 DNA sequence: TGCGCCAGCAGGATAACAGGGGTCGGTGATACGCAGTATTTT. Translation gives CASRITGVGDTQYF.